Following are 20 T cell receptor beta chains from one sample sequenced in a study of identical twins' blood T cells (dated by TCRdb to 2012 to 2014). Library preparation employed 5' RACE. These reads were obtained on an Illumina Genome Analyzer IIx. TCRdb trimmed the raw reads at Q25, called clones with MiXCR and kept productive beta chains. Each entry merges the rows of one CDR3 protein and shows their most common DNA and genes. For this sample the table gives hundreds of thousands of distinct CDR3 sequences, of which approximately 30% were detected only once. The biggest ten clones account for 6% to 7% of the sample. The sequenced material came from PBMCs. Receptors were obtained from a woman between 18 and 50 years old in good health.

The chain recombines TRBV10-3 with TRBJ1-2; a weak D match, TRBD1 (5 bases). The length of the CDR3 is 16 residues. CDR1 and CDR2 (germline): ENHRY, SYGVKD. The ends were cut back, 6 bases at V and 6 bases at J, with 23 bases in the middle. The CDR3 reads CAISDPGRSLGNGYTF. The DNA of the CDR3 is TGTGCCATCAGCGATCCGGGACGCTCCCTTGGAAATGGCTACACCTTC.

The chain employs TRBV7-9 and TRBJ1-1; D is unresolved. Trimming took 1 base from V and 11 from J, leaving 17 bases between them. The CDR3 has 14 residues. Germline V gene data show CDR1 as SEHNR and CDR2 as FQNEAQ (reference sequence). Written as DNA, the CDR3 is TGTGCCAGCAGCTTAGATCCGGGAACCCTCGCGGCTTTCTTT. Amino acid sequence: CASSLDPGTLAAFF.

This clonotype was seen at least ten times. V gene TRBV7-9 combines with J gene TRBJ2-7; D is uncertain. The germline gives CDR1 SEHNR, CDR2 FQNEAQ (reference sequence). CDR3 length: 13 amino acids. Trimming cost V 5 bases and J 1 base, with 9 bases left between them. The CDR3 region has the DNA TGTGCCAGCAGCCCCCTAGGGTCCTACGAGCAGTACTTC. Amino acids: CASSPLGSYEQYF.

The sample holds many counts of this clonotype. The rearrangement links TRBV20-1 to TRBJ2-5; TRBD1 matches 8 bases. Germline V gene data show CDR1 as DFQATT and CDR2 as SNEGSKA (reference sequence). The ends lost 3 bases at V and 5 bases at J; junction bases unmatched: 8. The CDR3 is 14 amino acids. This chain's CDR3 is CSARRTGIGETQYF. CDR3 sequence (DNA): TGCAGTGCTAGGAGGACAGGGATAGGGGAGACCCAGTACTTC.

This clonotype has a handful of counts. The chain employs TRBV5-1 and TRBJ1-1; D possibly corresponds to TRBD1 (6 bases). Germline CDR1 SGHRS, CDR2 YFSETQ. Trimming left V 0 bases short and J 7 bases short, with 10 bases between. This CDR3 region has 13 residues. CDR3 in DNA: TGCGCCAGCAGCTTGGGGGCAGGGGATGAAGCTTTCTTT. Translation: CASSLGAGDEAFF.

This clonotype was counted many times. The gene calls are TRBV12-3 or TRBV12-4 and TRBJ1-1; TRBD1 agrees at 7 bases. This CDR3 spans 17 amino acids. V lost 3 bases and J lost 0; bases outside the gene matches: 10. For the CDR3, the DNA is TGTGCCAGCAGTTTCGCCGGGACAGAACTCATGAACACTGAAGCTTTCTTT. Translation: CASSFAGTELMNTEAFF.

The chain uses TRBV19 and TRBJ1-2; a possible D gene is TRBD1 (5 bases). Germline V gives CDR1 LNHDA, CDR2 SQIVND (reference sequence). Trimming took off 7 bases at V and 4 bases at J, with 13 bases between the two ends. This CDR3 is built from 13 residues. The CDR3 is CASIRQGFYGYTF. The DNA for the CDR3 is TGTGCCAGTATCCGTCAGGGATTCTATGGCTACACCTTC.

V and J are TRBV20-1 and TRBJ1-2; D remains unclear. This CDR3 has 13 residues. CDR1 and CDR2 from the germline V gene are DFQATT and SNEGSKA (reference sequence). The V gene lost 6 bases and the J gene lost 3 bases, with 14 bases spanning the gap. The CDR3 loop is CSAYGQSYYGYTF. CDR3 sequence (DNA): TGCAGTGCCTACGGGCAAAGCTACTATGGCTACACCTTC.

This sequence joins TRBV28 and TRBJ1-5; no clear D gene. In germline, CDR1 is MDHEN, CDR2 SYDVKM. V was cut by 3 bases and J by 6 bases, with 6 bases left in between. The CDR3 length is 12 residues. The CDR3 here is CASSFSLQPQHF. CDR3 in DNA: TGTGCCAGCAGTTTCAGTCTTCAGCCCCAGCATTTT. The full variable domain, in which reference TRBV28 and TRBJ1-5 provide the parts outside the CDR3, is DVKVTQSSRYLVKRTGEKVFLECVQDMDHENMFWYRQDPGLGLRLIYFSYDVKMKEKGDIPEGYSVSREKKERFSLILESASTNQTSMYLCASSFSLQPQHFGDGTRLSIL.

This clonotype was observed a few times. This chain joins TRBV6-4 and TRBJ2-3; the D gene is possibly TRBD2 (6 bases). Between the trimmed V and J ends, which lost 2 bases and 6 bases, there was a span of 15 bases. The CDR3 has 15 amino acids. CDR1 and CDR2 from the germline V gene are MRHNA and SNTAGT. The CDR3 spells CASSDRPGGKDTQYF. The CDR3, as DNA: TGTGCCAGCAGTGACCGGCCAGGAGGGAAGGATACGCAGTATTTT.

This clonotype was counted ten times or more. V usage is TRBV29-1 and J usage is TRBJ2-2; D tentatively fits TRBD1 or TRBD2 (5 bases each). Trimming cost V 3 bases and J 7 bases, with 18 bases left between them. The CDR3 covers 15 residues. Germline loops: CDR1 SQVTM, CDR2 ANQGSEA. CDR3 coding DNA: TGCAGCGTTGATTTAGCGCTTGGGGGTATCGGGGAGCTGTTTTTT. This sequence encodes CSVDLALGGIGELFF.

This clonotype has just a few counts. The chain is built from TRBV6-2 or TRBV6-3 and TRBJ2-5; D ambiguous. Germline CDR1 MNHEY, CDR2 SVGEGT. The CDR3 length is 17 residues. Deletions cut 0 bases from V and 3 bases from J, with 17 bases between. The CDR3 DNA reads as TGTGCCAGCAGTTACTCGACGTGGACCTGGACGAAAGAGACCCAGTACTTC. Its translation: CASSYSTWTWTKETQYF.

Regarding this clonotype: The junction departs from germline at one end; a sequencing error may be responsible. V and J are TRBV7-8 and TRBJ1-1, with no clear D. The CDR3 sequence is 13 residues long. Germline loops: CDR1 SGHVS, CDR2 FQNEAQ. The CDR3 is CTSSPGEIAEAFF. DNA of the CDR3: TGTACCAGCAGCCCCGGAGAGATCGCTGAAGCTTTCTTT.

This clonotype was detected only a few times. This sequence joins TRBV12-5 and TRBJ2-3, with D unresolved. V lost 7 bases and J lost 4, with 15 bases in between. Germline loops: CDR1 LGHNT, CDR2 FRNRAP. The length of the CDR3 is 14 residues. The CDR3 DNA reads TGTGCTAGTGCCTTTGCCCCCGCCTCAGATACGCAGTATTTT. Its protein is CASAFAPASDTQYF.

This clonotype was picked up a small number of times. This may arise from a read error, as a much more abundant clone is one base away. The rearrangement joins TRBV11-2 to TRBJ1-1, with 7 bases lining up with TRBD1. This CDR3 has 13 amino acids. The V segment lost 2 bases and the J segment 3 bases; nucleotides outside the gene matches: 0. Germline lookup yields CDR1 SGHAT and CDR2 FQNNGV. The CDR3 spells CASSLRGHTEAFF. CDR3 in DNA: TGTGCCAGCAGCTTAAGGGGGCACACTGAAGCTTTCTTT.

The V and J genes are TRBV21-1 and TRBJ1-1; the table names TRBD1, a call not compared with the DNA. TRBV21-1 is tagged as a pseudogene. The CDR3 is made up of 14 amino acids. The CDR3 DNA reads as TGTGCCAGCAGCGGAAGGAGACAGGGCTCTGAAGCTTTCTTT. Its translation is CASSGRRQGSEAFF.

The chain joins TRBV20-1 to TRBJ1-6; TRBD1 agrees at 8 bases. Germline V lookup: CDR1 DFQATT, CDR2 SNEGSKA (reference sequence). J gave up 7 bases and V 0 bases, and 8 bases lay outside the gene matches. This CDR3 comprises 16 residues. CDR3 DNA: TGCAGTGCTAGAGATGGAGTGCAGGGGGCGAATTCACCCCTCCACTTT. Protein: CSARDGVQGANSPLHF.

A few counts support this clonotype. The chain carries TRBV20-1 and TRBJ1-6; 7 nucleotides agree with TRBD1. The CDR3 sequence is 13 residues long. Germline V CDR1 and CDR2: DFQATT, SNEGSKA (reference sequence). V lost 6 bases and J lost 8; bases outside the gene matches: 7. In DNA, the CDR3 is TGCAGTGCGAGGGACAGTAGCGATTCACCCCTCCACTTT. Translation: CSARDSSDSPLHF.

The chain uses TRBV9 and TRBJ1-2; no reliable D call. CDR1 is SGDLS, CDR2 YYNGEE, per germline. The CDR3 consists of 12 residues. V was pared by 3 bases and J by 4 bases, with 7 bases between. The CDR3 reads CASSASLYGYTF. The DNA for the CDR3 is TGTGCCAGCAGCGCGTCCCTCTATGGCTACACCTTC. Full variable domain (rest looked up from reference TRBV9 and TRBJ1-2): DSGVTQTPKHLITATGQRVTLRCSPRSGDLSVYWYQQSLDQGLQFLIQYYNGEERAKGNILERFSAQQFPDLHSELNLSSLELGDSALYFCASSASLYGYTFGSGTRLTVV.

CDR3: CASSPSYGESYNEQFF. The CDR3 DNA reads as TGCGCCAGCAGCCCCTCCTACGGGGAGTCTTACAATGAGCAGTTCTTC. The chain employs TRBV5-1 and TRBJ2-1, with D tentatively TRBD2 (5 bases). CDR1 is SGHRS, CDR2 YFSETQ, per germline. Deletions cut 4 bases from V and 4 bases from J, with 18 bases between. The length of the CDR3 is 16 residues.